This T cell receptor beta chain is drawn from a study of response to subunit inactivated influenza vaccine. Study results and caveats: The authors suggested that few new T cells are recruited per seasonal influenza vaccination.

This clonotype was seen more than once but under ten times. The antigen is undetermined. MiXCR, run by TCRdb on the RT-PCR reads, gives a single entry per CDR3 protein. The sample has 550,000 to 800,000 distinct CDR3 sequences, around 16% seen once. There are 11 residues in the CDR3. Germline lookup yields CDR1 SGHTA and CDR2 FQGNSA. The ends were cut back, 5 bases at V and 5 bases at J, with 7 bases in the middle. The chain is built from TRBV7-2 and TRBJ2-7; D unclear. The receptor was isolated from a man in his forties or fifties who received an inactivated influenza vaccine. The material sequenced was PBMCs from blood, taken about 11 days after vaccination. The CDR3 region has the DNA TGTGCCAGCAGCCCCTCTAACGAGCAGTACTTC. This codes for CASSPSNEQYF. The full variable domain, rest sourced from reference TRBV7-2 and TRBJ2-7, is GAGVSQSPSNKVTEKGKDVELRCDPISGHTALYWYRQSLGQGLEFLIYFQGNSAPDKSGLPSDRFSAERTGGSVSTLTIQRTQQEDSAVYLCASSPSNEQYFGPGTRLTVT.